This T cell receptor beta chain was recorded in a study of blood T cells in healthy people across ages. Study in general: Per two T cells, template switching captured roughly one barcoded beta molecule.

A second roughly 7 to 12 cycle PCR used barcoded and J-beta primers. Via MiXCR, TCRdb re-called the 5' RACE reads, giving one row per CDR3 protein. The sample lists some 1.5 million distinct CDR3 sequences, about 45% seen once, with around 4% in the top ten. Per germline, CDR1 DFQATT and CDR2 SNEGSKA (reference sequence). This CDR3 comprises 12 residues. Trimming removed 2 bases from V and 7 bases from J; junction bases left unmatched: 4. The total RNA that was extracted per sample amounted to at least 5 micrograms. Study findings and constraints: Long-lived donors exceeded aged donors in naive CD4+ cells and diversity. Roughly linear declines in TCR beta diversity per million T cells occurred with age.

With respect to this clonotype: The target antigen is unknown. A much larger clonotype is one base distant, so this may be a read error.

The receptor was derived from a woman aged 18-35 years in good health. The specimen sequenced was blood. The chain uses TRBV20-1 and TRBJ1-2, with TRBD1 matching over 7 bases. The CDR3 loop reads CSARRPGGGYTF. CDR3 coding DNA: TGCAGTGCTAGAAGGCCAGGGGGTGGCTACACCTTC.